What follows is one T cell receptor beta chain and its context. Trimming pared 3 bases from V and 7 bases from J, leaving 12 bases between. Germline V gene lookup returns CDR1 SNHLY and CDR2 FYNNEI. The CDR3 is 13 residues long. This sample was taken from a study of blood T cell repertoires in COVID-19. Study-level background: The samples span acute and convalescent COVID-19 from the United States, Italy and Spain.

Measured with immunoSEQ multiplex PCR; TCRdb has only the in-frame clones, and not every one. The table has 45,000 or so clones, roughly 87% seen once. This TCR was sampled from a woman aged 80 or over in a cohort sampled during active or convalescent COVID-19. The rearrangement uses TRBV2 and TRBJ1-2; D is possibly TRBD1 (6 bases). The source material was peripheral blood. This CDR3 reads CASSDRGIGGYTF. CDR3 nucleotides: TGTGCCAGCAGTGACAGGGGCATAGGTGGCTACACCTTC.